The 10 T cell receptor beta chains below come from one sample, sequenced in a study of blood T cell repertoires in COVID-19. Produced via immunoSEQ multiplex PCR; TCRdb's table is partial and in-frame only. The sample holds 390,000 or so clones, roughly nine tenths seen once. The sample comprised PBMCs or T cells enriched from blood (not recorded which). Receptors originate from a man between 18 and 29 years old who had recovered from COVID-19.

The V call is TRBV27, the J call TRBJ2-5; 8 positions match TRBD2. CDR1 MNHEY and CDR2 SMNVEV come from the germline V gene (reference sequence). The CDR3 has 14 residues. J lost 4 bases, V lost 3 bases, and 4 bases had no gene match. CDR3 coding DNA: TGTGCCAGCAGTTTTTTAAGCGGGGGAGAGACCCAGTACTTC. Translated: CASSFLSGGETQYF.

This chain uses TRBV7-2 with TRBJ2-2; TRBD1 matches 7 bases. The CDR3 is made up of 14 amino acids. CDR1 SGHTA and CDR2 FQGNSA come from the germline V gene. Trimming cost V 6 bases and J 5 bases; bases outside gene matches: 6. As DNA, the CDR3 is TGTGCCAGCAGACCCGCAGGGGGTACCGGGGAGCTGTTTTTT. Its protein product is CASRPAGGTGELFF.

The rearrangement links TRBV5-4 to TRBJ2-6; TRBD1 matches 7 bases. Germline V gives CDR1 SGHNT, CDR2 YYREEE (reference sequence). The junction had 8 bases not matched to a gene; V was cut back by 2 bases and J by 6 bases. This CDR3 contains 16 residues. The CDR3 region has the DNA TGTGCCAGCAGCTTACAGACAGGGTTCGTGGCCAACGTCCTGACTTTC. Translated, it gives CASSLQTGFVANVLTF.

This chain links TRBV27 with TRBJ1-1; D is unclear. Between the trimmed V and J ends, which lost 6 bases and 1 base, there was a span of 12 bases. CDR3 length: 14 amino acids. Germline V gives CDR1 MNHEY, CDR2 SMNVEV (reference sequence). The CDR3 spells CASRPGWQNTEAFF. CDR3 DNA: TGTGCCAGCAGACCTGGCTGGCAGAACACTGAAGCTTTCTTT.

This clone was counted a single time. The chain joins TRBV10-3 to TRBJ1-2; D possibly corresponds to TRBD1 (6 bases). Germline loops: CDR1 ENHRY, CDR2 SYGVKD. V lost 0 bases and J lost 6, with 11 bases in between. This CDR3 comprises 14 residues. This CDR3 is CAISESGALNGYTF. CDR3 nucleotide sequence: TGTGCCATCAGTGAGTCGGGGGCATTGAATGGCTACACCTTC.

The V and J genes are TRBV19 and TRBJ1-6; weak D call: TRBD1 (6 bases). Trimming left V 5 bases short and J 10 bases short, with 18 bases between. Germline assignment: CDR1 LNHDA and CDR2 SQIVND (reference sequence). The length of the CDR3 is 15 residues. The CDR3 reads CASSLGTSLGSPLHF. The CDR3 DNA is TGTGCCAGTAGTCTTGGGACAAGCCTAGGATCACCCCTCCACTTT.

With respect to this clone: The junction does not match germline at one end; this may be a read error. This chain links TRBV6-1 with TRBJ2-7; tentative D call: TRBD2 (6 bases). Germline CDR1 reads MNHNS; CDR2 reads SASEGT. There are 12 residues in the CDR3. The CDR3 bases are TGTGCCAGCAGTGAAGACGCCAGGACGGGACTTTGG. Translation gives CASSEDARTGLW.

The V and J genes are TRBV19 and TRBJ2-3; TRBD2 matches 8 bases. The V and J ends lost 6 bases and 4 bases, in that order; junction bases with no gene match: 6. CDR3 length: 14 amino acids. Per germline, CDR1 LNHDA and CDR2 SQIVND (reference sequence). CDR3 region: CASSPAGEADTQYF. CDR3 DNA sequence: TGTGCCAGTAGCCCAGCGGGAGAGGCAGATACGCAGTATTTT.

The chain carries TRBV27 and TRBJ2-2, with D hard to call. This CDR3 is built from 15 residues. The V and J ends lost 2 bases and 7 bases respectively, with 14 bases between them. CDR1 MNHEY and CDR2 SMNVEV come from the germline V gene (reference sequence). The CDR3 nucleotides are TGTGCCAGCAGTTTAATGTTTATCGCAGGCGGGGAGCTGTTTTTT. Translation gives CASSLMFIAGGELFF.

The rearrangement links TRBV20-1 to TRBJ2-1; D possibly corresponds to TRBD1 (6 bases). V shed 7 bases and J shed 7 bases, with 11 bases lying between them. CDR3 length equals 11 residues. Germline values: CDR1 DFQATT, CDR2 SNEGSKA (reference sequence). Here the CDR3 reads CSVSDRNEQFF. Here the CDR3 DNA reads TGCAGTGTTAGCGACAGGAATGAGCAGTTCTTC.